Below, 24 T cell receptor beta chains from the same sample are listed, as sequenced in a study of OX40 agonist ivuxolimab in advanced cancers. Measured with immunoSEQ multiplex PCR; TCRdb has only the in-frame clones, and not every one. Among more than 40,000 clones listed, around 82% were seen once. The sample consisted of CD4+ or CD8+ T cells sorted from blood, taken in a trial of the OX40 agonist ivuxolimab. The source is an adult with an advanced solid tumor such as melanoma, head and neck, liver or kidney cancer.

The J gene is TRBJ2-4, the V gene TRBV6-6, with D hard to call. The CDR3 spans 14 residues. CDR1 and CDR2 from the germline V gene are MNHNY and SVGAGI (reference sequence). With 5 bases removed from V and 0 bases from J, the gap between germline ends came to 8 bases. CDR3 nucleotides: TGTGCCAGCAGTAAGAAGCTAGCCAAAAACATTCAGTACTTC. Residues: CASSKKLAKNIQYF.

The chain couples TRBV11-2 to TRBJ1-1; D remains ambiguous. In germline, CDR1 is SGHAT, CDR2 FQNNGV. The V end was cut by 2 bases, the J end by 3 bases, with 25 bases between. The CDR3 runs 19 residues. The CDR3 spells CASSLITRSRRTRDTEAFF. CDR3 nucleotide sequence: TGTGCCAGCAGCTTAATCACTCGGAGTCGGAGAACTAGGGACACTGAAGCTTTCTTT. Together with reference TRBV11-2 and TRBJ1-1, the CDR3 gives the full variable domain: EAGVAQSPRYKIIEKRQSVAFWCNPISGHATLYWYQQILGQGPKLLIQFQNNGVVDDSQLPKDRFSAERLKGVDSTLKIQPAKLEDSAVYLCASSLITRSRRTRDTEAFFGQGTRLTVV.

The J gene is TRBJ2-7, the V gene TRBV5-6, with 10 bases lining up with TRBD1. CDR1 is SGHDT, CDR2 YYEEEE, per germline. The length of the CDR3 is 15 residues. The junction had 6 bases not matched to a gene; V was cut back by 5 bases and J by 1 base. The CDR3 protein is CASSPDRGASYEQYF. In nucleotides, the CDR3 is TGTGCCAGCAGTCCGGACAGGGGGGCATCCTACGAGCAGTACTTC.

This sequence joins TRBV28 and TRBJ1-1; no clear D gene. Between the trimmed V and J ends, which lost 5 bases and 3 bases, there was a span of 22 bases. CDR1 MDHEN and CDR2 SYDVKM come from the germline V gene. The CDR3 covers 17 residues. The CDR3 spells CASSPIERSIKDTEAFF. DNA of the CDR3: TGTGCCAGCAGTCCCATCGAACGTTCCATAAAGGACACTGAAGCTTTCTTT.

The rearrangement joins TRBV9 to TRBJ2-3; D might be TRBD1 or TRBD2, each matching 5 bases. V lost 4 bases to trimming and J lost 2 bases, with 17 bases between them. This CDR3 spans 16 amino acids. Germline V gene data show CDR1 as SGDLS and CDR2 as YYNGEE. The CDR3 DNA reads TGTGCCAGCAGCACCCTAGGTCGGGGCTCCACAGATACGCAGTATTTT. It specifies CASSTLGRGSTDTQYF.

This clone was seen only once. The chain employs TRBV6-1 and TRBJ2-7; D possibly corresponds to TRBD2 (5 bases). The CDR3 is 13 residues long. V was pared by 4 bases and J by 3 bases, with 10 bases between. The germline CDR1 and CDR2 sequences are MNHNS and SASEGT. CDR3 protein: CASSADGLYEQYF. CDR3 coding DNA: TGTGCCAGCAGTGCAGACGGACTCTACGAGCAGTACTTC.

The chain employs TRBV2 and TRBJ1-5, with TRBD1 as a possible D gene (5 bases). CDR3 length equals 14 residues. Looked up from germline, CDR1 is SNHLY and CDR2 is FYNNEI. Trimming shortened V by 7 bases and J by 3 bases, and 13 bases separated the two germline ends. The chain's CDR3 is CASNPTGNNQPQHF. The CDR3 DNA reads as TGTGCCAGCAACCCTACAGGAAACAATCAGCCCCAGCATTTT. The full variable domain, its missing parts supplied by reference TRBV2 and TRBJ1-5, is EPEVTQTPSHQVTQMGQEVILRCVPISNHLYFYWYRQILGQKVEFLVSFYNNEISEKSEIFDDQFSVERPDGSNFTLKIRSTKLEDSAMYFCASNPTGNNQPQHFGDGTRLSIL.

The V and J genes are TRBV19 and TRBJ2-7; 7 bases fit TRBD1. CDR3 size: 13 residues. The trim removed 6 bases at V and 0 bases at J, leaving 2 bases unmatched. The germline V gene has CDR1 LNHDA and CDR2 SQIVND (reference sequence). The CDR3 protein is CASRGQSSYEQYF. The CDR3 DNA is TGTGCCAGTAGGGGACAGTCCTCCTACGAGCAGTACTTC.

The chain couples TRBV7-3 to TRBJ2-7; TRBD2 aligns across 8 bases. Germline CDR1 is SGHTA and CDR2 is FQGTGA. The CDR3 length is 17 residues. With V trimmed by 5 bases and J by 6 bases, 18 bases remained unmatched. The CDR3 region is CASSPNPPQAGVLEQYF. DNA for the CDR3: TGTGCCAGCAGCCCAAACCCTCCTCAAGCGGGAGTTCTCGAGCAGTACTTC. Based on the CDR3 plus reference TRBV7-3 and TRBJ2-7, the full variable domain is GAGVSQTPSNKVTEKGKYVELRCDPISGHTALYWYRQSLGQGPEFLIYFQGTGAADDSGLPNDRFFAVRPEGSVSTLKIQRTERGDSAVYLCASSPNPPQAGVLEQYFGPGTRLTVT.

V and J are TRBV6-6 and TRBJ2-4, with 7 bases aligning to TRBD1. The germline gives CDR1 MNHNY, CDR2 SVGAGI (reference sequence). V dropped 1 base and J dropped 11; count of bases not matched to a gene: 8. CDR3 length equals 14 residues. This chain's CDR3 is CASSYLLGQTLQYF. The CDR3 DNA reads TGTGCCAGCAGTTACTTGTTGGGACAGACCCTTCAGTACTTC.

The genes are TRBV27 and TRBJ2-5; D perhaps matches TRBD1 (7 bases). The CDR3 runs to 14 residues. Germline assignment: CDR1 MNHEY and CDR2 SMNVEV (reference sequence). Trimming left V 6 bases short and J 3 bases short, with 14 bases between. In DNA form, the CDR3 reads TGTGCCAGCAGCGCGGGACAGTTGAAAGAGACCCAGTACTTC. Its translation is CASSAGQLKETQYF.

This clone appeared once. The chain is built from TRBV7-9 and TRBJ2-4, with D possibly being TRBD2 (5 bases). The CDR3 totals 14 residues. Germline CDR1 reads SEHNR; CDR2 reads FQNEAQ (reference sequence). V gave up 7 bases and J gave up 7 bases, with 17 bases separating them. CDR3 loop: CASTIGSGVNIQYF. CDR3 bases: TGTGCCAGCACCATCGGGTCCGGGGTCAACATTCAGTACTTC.

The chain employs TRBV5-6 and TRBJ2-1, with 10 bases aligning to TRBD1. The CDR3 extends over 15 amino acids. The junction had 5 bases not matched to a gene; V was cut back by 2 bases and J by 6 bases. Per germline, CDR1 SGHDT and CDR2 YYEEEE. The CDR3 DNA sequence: TGTGCCAGCAGCTTCGGGGACAGGGGAGGCAATGAGCAGTTCTTC. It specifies CASSFGDRGGNEQFF.

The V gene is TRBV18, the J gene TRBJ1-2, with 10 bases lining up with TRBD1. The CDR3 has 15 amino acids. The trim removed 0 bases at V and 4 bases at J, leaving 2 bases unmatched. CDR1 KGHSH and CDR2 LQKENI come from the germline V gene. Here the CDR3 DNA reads TGTGCCAGCTCACCACCTAGACAGGGGGCCTATGGCTACACCTTC. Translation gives CASSPPRQGAYGYTF.

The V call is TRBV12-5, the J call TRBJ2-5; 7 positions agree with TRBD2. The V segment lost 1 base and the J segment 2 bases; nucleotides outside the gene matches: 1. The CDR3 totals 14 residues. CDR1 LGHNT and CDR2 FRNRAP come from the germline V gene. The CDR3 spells CASGLGLAQETQYF. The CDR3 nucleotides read TGTGCTAGTGGTTTGGGACTAGCTCAAGAGACCCAGTACTTC. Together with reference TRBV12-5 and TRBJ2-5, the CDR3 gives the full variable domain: DARVTQTPRHKVTEMGQEVTMRCQPILGHNTVFWYRQTMMQGLELLAYFRNRAPLDDSGMPKDRFSAEMPDATLATLKIQPSEPRDSAVYFCASGLGLAQETQYFGPGTRLLVL.

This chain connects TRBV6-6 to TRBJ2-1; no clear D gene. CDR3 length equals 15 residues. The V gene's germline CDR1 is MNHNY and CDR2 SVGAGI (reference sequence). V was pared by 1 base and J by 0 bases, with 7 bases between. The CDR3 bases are TGTGCCAGCAGTTACTACGGTAGCTCCTACAATGAGCAGTTCTTC. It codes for CASSYYGSSYNEQFF.

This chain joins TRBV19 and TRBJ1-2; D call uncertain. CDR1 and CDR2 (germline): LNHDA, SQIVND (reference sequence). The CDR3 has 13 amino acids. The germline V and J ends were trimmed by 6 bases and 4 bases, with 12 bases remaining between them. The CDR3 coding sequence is TGTGCCAGTAGGCAAACTATTCTCTATGGCTACACCTTC. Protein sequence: CASRQTILYGYTF.

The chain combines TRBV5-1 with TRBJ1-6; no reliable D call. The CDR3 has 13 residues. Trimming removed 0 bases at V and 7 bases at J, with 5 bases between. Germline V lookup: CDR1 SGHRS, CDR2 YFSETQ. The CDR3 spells CASSLVANSPLHF. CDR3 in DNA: TGCGCCAGCAGCTTGGTTGCAAATTCACCCCTCCACTTT.

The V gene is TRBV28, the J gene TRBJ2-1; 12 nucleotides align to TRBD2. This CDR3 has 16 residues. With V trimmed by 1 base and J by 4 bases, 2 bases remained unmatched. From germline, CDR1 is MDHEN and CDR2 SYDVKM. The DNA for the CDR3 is TGTGCCAGCAGTTTATTGACTAGCGGGAGATACAATGAGCAGTTCTTC. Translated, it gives CASSLLTSGRYNEQFF.

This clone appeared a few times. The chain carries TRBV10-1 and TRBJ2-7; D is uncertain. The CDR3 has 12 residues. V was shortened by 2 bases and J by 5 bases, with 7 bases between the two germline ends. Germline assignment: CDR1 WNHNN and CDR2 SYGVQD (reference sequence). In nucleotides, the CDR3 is TGCGCCAGCAGTGAGGGGCTCGACGAGCAGTACTTC. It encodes CASSEGLDEQYF.

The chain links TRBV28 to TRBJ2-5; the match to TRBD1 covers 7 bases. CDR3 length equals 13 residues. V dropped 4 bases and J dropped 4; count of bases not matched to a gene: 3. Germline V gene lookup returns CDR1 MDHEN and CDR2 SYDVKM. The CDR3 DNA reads TGTGCCAGCAGTTCCGGACAGGCAGAGACCCAGTACTTC. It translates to CASSSGQAETQYF. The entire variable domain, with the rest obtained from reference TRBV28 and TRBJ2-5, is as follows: DVKVTQSSRYLVKRTGEKVFLECVQDMDHENMFWYRQDPGLGLRLIYFSYDVKMKEKGDIPEGYSVSREKKERFSLILESASTNQTSMYLCASSSGQAETQYFGPGTRLLVL.

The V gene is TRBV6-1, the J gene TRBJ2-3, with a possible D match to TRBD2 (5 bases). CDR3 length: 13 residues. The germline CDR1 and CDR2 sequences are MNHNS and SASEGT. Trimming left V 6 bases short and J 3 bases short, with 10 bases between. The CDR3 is CASRLLGTDTQYF. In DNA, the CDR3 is TGTGCCAGCAGATTACTAGGGACAGATACGCAGTATTTT.

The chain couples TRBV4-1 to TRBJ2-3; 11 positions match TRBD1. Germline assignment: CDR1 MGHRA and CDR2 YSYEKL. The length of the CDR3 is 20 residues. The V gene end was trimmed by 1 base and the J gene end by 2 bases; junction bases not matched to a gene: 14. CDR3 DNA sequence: TGCGCCAGCAGCCAAGGGGGTCTCCTTGGACAGGGGGCATCCACAGATACGCAGTATTTT. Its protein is CASSQGGLLGQGASTDTQYF.

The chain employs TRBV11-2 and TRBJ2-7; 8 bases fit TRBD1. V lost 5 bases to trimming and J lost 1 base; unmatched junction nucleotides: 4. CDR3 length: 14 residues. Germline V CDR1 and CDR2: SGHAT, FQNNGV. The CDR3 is CASSIRDRSYEQYF. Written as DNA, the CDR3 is TGTGCCAGCAGCATCCGGGACAGGTCCTACGAGCAGTACTTC.